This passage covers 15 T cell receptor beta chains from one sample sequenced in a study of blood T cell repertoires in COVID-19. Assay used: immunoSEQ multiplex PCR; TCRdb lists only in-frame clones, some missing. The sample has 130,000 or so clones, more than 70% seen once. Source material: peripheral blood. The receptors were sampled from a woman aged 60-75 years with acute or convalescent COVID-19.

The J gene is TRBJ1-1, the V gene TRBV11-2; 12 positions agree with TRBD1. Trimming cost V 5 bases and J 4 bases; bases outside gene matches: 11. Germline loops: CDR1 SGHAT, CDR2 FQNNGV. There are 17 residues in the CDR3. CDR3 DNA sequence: TGTGCCAGCAGCCCGACCGGGACAGGGGGCTCTGGCACTGAAGCTTTCTTT. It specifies CASSPTGTGGSGTEAFF.

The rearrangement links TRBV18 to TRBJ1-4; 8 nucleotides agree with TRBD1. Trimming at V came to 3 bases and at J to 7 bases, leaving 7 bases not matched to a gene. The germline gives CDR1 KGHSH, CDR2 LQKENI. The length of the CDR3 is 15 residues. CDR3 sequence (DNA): TGTGCCAGCTCACCGGCTAAGGGACAGGCTGAAAAACTGTTTTTT. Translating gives CASSPAKGQAEKLFF.

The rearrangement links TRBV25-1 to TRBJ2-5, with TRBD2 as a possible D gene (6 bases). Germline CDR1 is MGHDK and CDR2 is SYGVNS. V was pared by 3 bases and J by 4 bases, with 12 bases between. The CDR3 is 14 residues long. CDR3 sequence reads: CASSEAGRGETQYF. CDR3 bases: TGTGCCAGCAGTGAGGCGGGAAGGGGAGAGACCCAGTACTTC.

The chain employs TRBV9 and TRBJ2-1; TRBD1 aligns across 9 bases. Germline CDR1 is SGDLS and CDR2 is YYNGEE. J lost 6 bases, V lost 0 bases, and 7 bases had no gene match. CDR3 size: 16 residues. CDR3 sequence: CASSVARGQGINEQFF. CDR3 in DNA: TGTGCCAGCAGCGTAGCCAGGGGACAGGGAATCAATGAGCAGTTCTTC.

The CDR3 is CAWSDRESQPQHF. In DNA, the CDR3 is TGTGCCTGGAGTGACAGGGAGAGTCAGCCCCAGCATTTT. J is TRBJ1-5 and V is TRBV30; perhaps TRBD1 as D (6 bases). The length of the CDR3 is 13 residues. Trimming stripped 1 base from V and 6 bases from J, with 10 bases between. The germline V gene has CDR1 GTSNPN and CDR2 SVGIG (reference sequence). The whole variable domain, remainder taken from reference TRBV30 and TRBJ1-5, is SQTIHQWPATLVQPVGSPLSLECTVEGTSNPNLYWYRQAAGRGLQLLFYSVGIGQISSEVPQNLSASRPQDRQFILSSKKLLLSDSGFYLCAWSDRESQPQHFGDGTRLSIL.

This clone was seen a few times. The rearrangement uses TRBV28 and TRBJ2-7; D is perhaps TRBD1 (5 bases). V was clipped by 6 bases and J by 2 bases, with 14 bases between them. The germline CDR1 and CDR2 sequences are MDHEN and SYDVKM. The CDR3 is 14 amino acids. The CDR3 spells CASSRQGSPYEQYF. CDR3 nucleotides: TGTGCCAGCAGCCGGCAGGGATCCCCCTACGAGCAGTACTTC.

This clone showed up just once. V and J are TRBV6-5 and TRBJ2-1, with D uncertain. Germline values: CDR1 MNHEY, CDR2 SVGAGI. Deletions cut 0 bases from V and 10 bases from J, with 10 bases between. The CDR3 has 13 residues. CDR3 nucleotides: TGTGCCAGCAGTTACTCGAGGAGAACCGAGCAGTTCTTC. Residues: CASSYSRRTEQFF.

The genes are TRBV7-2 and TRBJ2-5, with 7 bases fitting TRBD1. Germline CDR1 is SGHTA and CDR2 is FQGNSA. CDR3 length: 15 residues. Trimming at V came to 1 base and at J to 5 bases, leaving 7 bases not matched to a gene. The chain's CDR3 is CASSLDRGREETQYF. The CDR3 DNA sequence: TGTGCCAGCAGCTTAGACAGGGGCAGAGAGGAGACCCAGTACTTC. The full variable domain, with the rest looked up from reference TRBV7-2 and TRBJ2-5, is GAGVSQSPSNKVTEKGKDVELRCDPISGHTALYWYRQSLGQGLEFLIYFQGNSAPDKSGLPSDRFSAERTGGSVSTLTIQRTQQEDSAVYLCASSLDRGREETQYFGPGTRLLVL.

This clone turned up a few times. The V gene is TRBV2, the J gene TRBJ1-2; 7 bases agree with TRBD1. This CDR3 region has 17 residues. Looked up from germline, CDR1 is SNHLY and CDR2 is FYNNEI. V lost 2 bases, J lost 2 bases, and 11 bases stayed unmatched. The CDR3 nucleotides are TGTGCCAGCAGTGAAAAAGGACAGGTGCCCCCCAACTATGGCTACACCTTC. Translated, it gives CASSEKGQVPPNYGYTF.

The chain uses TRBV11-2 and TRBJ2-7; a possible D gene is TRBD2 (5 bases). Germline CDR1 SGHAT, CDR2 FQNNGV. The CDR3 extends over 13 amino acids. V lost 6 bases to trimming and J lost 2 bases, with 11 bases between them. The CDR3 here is CASSTSDTYEQYF. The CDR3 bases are TGTGCCAGCAGTACTAGTGACACCTACGAGCAGTACTTC. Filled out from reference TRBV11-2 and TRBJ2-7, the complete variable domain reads EAGVAQSPRYKIIEKRQSVAFWCNPISGHATLYWYQQILGQGPKLLIQFQNNGVVDDSQLPKDRFSAERLKGVDSTLKIQPAKLEDSAVYLCASSTSDTYEQYFGPGTRLTVT.

The CDR3 nucleotides are TGTGCCAGCAGCTTAACAGGGGGCGCCGGCACCGGGGAGCTGTTTTTT. Residues: CASSLTGGAGTGELFF. The chain joins TRBV7-6 to TRBJ2-2, with 9 bases matching TRBD1. V dropped 2 bases and J dropped 4; count of bases not matched to a gene: 5. The CDR3 has 16 residues. Germline lookup yields CDR1 SGHVS and CDR2 FNYEAQ.

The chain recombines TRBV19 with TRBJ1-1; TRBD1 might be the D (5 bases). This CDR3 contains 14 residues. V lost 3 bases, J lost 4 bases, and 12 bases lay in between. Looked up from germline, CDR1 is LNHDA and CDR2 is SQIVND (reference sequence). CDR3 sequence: CASSIGGGGTEAFF. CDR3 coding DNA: TGTGCCAGTAGTATTGGGGGGGGTGGCACTGAAGCTTTCTTT.

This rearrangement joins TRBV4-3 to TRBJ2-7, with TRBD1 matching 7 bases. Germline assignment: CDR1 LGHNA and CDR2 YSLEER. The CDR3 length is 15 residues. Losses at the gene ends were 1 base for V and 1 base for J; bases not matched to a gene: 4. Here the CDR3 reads CASSQGRGQSYEQYF. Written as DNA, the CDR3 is TGCGCCAGCAGCCAAGGTAGGGGACAGTCCTACGAGCAGTACTTC.

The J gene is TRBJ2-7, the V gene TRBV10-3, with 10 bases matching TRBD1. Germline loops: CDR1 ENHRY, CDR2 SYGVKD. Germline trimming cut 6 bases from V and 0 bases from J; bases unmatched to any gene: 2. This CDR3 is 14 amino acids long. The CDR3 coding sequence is TGTGCCATCAGGGACAGGGGGAGCTCCTACGAGCAGTACTTC. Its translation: CAIRDRGSSYEQYF.

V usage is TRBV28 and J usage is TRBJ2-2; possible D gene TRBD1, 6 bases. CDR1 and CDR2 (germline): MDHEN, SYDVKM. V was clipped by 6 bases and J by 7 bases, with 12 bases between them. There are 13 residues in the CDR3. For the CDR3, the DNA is TGTGCCAGCAGCCTAGGGGGTTTCGGGGAGCTGTTTTTT. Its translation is CASSLGGFGELFF.